The sequence of this TCR beta chain was determined in a study of CD8 T cells in Susac syndrome. RNA was extracted with the RNeasy kit, and a quantity of about 0.45 to 1 ug was reverse transcribed using random hexamers. The method of amplification for TCR beta CDR3 was immunoSEQ multiplex PCR, covering 54 Vbeta and 13 Jbeta. TCRdb processed the immunoSEQ multiplex PCR reads anew with MiXCR; each CDR3 protein has one entry. The repertoire includes about 180,000 distinct CDR3 sequences, about 95% of them detected once, and less than 0.2% sits in the top ten. Points on this clonotype: Germline and junction disagree at one end, which may indicate a read error.

This receptor was taken from a human donor with multiple sclerosis. Sequencing used CD8+ T cells from PBMCs.

The DNA of the CDR3 is TGTGCCAGCAGCGAAGACCTGACAGAAGCTGGGGCCAACGTCCTGACTTTC. Residues: CASSEDLTEAGANVLTF. V is TRBV3-1 and J is TRBJ2-6; D might be TRBD1 (5 bases). The CDR3 is 17 amino acids. In germline, CDR1 is LGHDT, CDR2 YNNKEL (reference sequence).